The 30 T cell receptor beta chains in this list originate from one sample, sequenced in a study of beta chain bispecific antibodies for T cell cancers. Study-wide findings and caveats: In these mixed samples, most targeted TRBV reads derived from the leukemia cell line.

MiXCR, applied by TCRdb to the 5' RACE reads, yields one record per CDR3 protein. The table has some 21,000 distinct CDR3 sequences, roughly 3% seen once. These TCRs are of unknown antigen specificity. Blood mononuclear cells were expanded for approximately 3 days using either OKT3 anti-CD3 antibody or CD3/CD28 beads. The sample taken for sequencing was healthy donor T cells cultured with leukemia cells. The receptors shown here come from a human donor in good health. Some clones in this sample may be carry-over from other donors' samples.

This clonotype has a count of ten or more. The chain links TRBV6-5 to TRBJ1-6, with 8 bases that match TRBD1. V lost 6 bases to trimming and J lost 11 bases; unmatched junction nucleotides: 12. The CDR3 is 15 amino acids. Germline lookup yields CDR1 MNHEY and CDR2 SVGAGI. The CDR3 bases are TGTGCCAGCAGGACTACAGGGGGGCTCGGGGCACCCCTCCACTTT. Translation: CASRTTGGLGAPLHF.

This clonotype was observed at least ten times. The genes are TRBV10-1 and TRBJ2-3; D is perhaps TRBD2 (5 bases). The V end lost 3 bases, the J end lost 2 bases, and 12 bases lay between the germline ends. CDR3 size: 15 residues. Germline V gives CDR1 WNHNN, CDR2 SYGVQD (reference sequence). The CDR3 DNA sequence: TGCGCCAGCAGTGAAGCGGCAGGACTCACAGATACGCAGTATTTT. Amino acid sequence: CASSEAAGLTDTQYF.

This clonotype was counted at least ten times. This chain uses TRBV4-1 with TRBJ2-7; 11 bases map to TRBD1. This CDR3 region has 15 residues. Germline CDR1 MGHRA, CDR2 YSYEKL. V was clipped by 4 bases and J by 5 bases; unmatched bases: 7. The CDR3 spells CASSPGQGAGHEQYF. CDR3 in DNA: TGCGCCAGCAGCCCCGGACAGGGGGCGGGCCACGAGCAGTACTTC.

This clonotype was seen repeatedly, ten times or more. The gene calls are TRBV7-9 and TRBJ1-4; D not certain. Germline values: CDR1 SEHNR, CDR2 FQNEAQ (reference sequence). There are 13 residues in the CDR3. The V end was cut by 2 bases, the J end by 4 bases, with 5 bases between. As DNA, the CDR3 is TGTGCCAGCAGCTTAATAAGTAATGAAAAACTGTTTTTT. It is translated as CASSLISNEKLFF.

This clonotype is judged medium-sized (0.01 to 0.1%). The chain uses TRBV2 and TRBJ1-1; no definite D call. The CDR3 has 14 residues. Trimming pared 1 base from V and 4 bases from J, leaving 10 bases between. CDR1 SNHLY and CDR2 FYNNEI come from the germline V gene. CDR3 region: CASSEGLRGTEAFF. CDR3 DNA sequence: TGTGCCAGCAGTGAAGGCCTTCGGGGCACTGAAGCTTTCTTT.

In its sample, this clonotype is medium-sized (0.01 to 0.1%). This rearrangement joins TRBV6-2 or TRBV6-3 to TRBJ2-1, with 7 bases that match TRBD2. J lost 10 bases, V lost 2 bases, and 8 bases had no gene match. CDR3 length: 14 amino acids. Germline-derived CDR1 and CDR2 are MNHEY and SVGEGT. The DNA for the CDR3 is TGTGCCAGCAGTTACACTACTAGCGTTAACGAGCAGTTCTTC. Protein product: CASSYTTSVNEQFF.

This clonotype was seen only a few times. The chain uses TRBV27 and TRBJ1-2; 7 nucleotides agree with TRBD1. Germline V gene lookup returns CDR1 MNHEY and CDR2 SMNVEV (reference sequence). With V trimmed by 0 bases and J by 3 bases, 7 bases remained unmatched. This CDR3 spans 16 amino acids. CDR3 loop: CASSLSGGGAYYGYTF. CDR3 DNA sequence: TGTGCCAGCAGTTTATCAGGAGGGGGCGCGTACTATGGCTACACCTTC.

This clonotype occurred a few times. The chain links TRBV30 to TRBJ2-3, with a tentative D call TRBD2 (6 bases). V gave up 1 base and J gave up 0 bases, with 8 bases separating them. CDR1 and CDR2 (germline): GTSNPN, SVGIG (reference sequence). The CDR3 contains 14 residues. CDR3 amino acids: CAWSDGTSTDTQYF. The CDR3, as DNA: TGTGCCTGGAGTGACGGGACTAGCACAGATACGCAGTATTTT.

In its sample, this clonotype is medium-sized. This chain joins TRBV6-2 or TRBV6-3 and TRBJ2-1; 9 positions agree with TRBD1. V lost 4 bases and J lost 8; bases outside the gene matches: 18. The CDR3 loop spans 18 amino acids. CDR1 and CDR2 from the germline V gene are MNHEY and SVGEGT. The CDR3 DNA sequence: TGTGCCAGCAGTTCCGACCGAACGGACAGGGGCCGGTTGGATGAGCAGTTCTTC. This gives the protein CASSSDRTDRGRLDEQFF.

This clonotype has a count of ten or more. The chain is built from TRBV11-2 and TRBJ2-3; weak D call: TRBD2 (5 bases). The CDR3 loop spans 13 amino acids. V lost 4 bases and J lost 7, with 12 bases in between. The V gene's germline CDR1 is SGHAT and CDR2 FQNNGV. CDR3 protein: CASSSRPGNTQYF. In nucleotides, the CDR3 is TGTGCCAGCAGCTCCAGACCCGGGAATACGCAGTATTTT. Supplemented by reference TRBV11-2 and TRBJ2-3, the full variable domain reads EAGVAQSPRYKIIEKRQSVAFWCNPISGHATLYWYQQILGQGPKLLIQFQNNGVVDDSQLPKDRFSAERLKGVDSTLKIQPAKLEDSAVYLCASSSRPGNTQYFGPGTRLTVL.

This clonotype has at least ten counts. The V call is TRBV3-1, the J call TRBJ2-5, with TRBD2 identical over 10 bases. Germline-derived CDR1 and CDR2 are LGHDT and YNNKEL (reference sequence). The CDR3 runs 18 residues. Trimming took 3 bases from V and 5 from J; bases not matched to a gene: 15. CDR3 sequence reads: CASSHLKGASGGRETQYF. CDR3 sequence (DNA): TGTGCCAGCAGCCACCTAAAAGGGGCTAGCGGGGGAAGGGAGACCCAGTACTTC.

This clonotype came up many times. CDR3 sequence: CASRRTGEGYTF. The CDR3 DNA reads as TGTGCCAGCAGACGGACAGGGGAGGGCTACACCTTC. V usage is TRBV27 and J usage is TRBJ1-2; 9 positions agree with TRBD1. The CDR3 is 12 amino acids. With 6 bases clipped from V and 8 bases from J, the junction kept 4 bases outside the gene matches. Looked up from germline, CDR1 is MNHEY and CDR2 is SMNVEV (reference sequence).

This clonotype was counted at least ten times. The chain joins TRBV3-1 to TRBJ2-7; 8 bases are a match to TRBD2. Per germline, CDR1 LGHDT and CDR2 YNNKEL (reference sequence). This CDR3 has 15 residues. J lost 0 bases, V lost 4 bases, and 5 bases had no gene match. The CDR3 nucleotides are TGTGCCAGCAGCCCCGCGGGGGGCCTCTCCTACGAGCAGTACTTC. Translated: CASSPAGGLSYEQYF.

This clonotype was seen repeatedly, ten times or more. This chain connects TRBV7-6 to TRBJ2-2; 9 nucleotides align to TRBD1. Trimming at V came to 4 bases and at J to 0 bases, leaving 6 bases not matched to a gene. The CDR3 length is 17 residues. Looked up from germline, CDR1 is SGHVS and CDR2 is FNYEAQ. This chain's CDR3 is CASSWGQGLPNTGELFF. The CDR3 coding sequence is TGTGCCAGCAGCTGGGGACAGGGCCTTCCGAACACCGGGGAGCTGTTTTTT.

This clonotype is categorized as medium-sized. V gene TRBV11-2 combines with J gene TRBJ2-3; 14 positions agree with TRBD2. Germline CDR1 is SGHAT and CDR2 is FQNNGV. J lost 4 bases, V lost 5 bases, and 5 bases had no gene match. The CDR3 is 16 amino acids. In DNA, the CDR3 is TGTGCCAGCAGCGTCGGACTAGCGGGGGGCCCAGATACGCAGTATTTT. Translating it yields CASSVGLAGGPDTQYF.

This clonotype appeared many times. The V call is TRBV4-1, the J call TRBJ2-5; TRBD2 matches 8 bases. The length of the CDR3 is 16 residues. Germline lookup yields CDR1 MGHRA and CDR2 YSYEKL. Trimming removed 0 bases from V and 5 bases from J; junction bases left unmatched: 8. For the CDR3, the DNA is TGCGCCAGCAGCCAAGATGTCGGGGGGGCTCGGGAGACCCAGTACTTC. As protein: CASSQDVGGARETQYF.

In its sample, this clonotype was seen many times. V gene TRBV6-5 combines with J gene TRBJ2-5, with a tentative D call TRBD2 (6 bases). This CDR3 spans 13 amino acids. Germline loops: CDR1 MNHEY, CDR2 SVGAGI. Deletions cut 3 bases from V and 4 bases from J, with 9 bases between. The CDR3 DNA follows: TGTGCCAGCAGTTATTTCGGGGGAGAGACCCAGTACTTC. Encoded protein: CASSYFGGETQYF.

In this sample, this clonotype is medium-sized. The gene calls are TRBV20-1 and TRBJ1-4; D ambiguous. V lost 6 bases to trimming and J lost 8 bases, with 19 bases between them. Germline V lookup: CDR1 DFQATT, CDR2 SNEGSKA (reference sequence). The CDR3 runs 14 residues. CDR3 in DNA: TGCAGTGCCGCCCCCGAGGGCGGTGGGGAAAAACTGTTTTTT. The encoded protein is CSAAPEGGGEKLFF.

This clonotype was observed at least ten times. The CDR3 nucleotides read TGTGCCAGCAGCTTAGATTGGGCGGGGGTGTACACAGATACGCAGTATTTT. Protein sequence: CASSLDWAGVYTDTQYF. The genes are TRBV11-2 and TRBJ2-3; 7 nucleotides align to TRBD2. Germline V gene sequence: CDR1 SGHAT, CDR2 FQNNGV. This CDR3 has 17 residues. Trimming removed 0 bases from V and 2 bases from J; junction bases left unmatched: 8.

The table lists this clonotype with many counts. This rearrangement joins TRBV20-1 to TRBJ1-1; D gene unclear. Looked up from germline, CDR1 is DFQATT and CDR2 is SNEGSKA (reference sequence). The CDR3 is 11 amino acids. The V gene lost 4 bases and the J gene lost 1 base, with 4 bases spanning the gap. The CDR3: CSANRNTEAFF. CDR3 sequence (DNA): TGCAGTGCTAACAGGAACACTGAAGCTTTCTTT.

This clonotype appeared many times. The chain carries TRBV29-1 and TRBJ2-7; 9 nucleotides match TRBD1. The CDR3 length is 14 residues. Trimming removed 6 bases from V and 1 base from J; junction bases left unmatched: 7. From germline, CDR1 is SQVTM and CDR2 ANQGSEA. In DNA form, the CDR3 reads TGCAGCGTAACTCCGGGACAGGGTTCCTACGAGCAGTACTTC. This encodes CSVTPGQGSYEQYF.

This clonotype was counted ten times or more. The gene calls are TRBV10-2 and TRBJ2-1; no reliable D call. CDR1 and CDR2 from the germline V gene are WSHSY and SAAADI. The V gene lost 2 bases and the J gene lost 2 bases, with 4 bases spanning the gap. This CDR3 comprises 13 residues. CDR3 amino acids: CASSENPYNEQFF. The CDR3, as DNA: TGCGCCAGCAGTGAGAACCCCTACAATGAGCAGTTCTTC.

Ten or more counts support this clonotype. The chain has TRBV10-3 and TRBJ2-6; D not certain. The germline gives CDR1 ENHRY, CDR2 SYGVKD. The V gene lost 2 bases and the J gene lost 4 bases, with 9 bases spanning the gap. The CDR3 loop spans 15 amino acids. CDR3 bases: TGTGCCATCAGTGAGGCCATCACAGGGGCCAACGTCCTGACTTTC. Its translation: CAISEAITGANVLTF.

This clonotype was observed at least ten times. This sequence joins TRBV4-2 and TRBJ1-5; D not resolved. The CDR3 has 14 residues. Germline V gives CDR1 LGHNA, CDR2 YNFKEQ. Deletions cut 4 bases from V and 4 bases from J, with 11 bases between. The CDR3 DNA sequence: TGTGCCAGCAGCCCAGACTTGGCAAATCAGCCCCAGCATTTT. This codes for CASSPDLANQPQHF.

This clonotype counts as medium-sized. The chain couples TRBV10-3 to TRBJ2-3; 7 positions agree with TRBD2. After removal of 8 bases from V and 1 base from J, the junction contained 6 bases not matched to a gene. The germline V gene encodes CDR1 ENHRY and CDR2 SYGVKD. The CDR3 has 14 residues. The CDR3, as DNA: TGTGCCATCGGGCTTCTAGCGGGCACAGATACGCAGTATTTT. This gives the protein CAIGLLAGTDTQYF.

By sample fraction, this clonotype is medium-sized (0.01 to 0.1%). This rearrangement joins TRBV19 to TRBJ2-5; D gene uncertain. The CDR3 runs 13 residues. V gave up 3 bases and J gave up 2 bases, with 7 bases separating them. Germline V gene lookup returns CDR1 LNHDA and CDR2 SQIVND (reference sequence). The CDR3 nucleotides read TGTGCCAGTAGTATGGGCGGACAAGAGACCCAGTACTTC. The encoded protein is CASSMGGQETQYF.

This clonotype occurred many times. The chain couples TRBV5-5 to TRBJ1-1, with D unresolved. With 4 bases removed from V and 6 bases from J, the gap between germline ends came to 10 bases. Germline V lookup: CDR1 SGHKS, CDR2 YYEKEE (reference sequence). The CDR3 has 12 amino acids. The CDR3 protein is CASSQISPEAFF. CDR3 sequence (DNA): TGTGCCAGCAGCCAAATCAGCCCTGAAGCTTTCTTT.

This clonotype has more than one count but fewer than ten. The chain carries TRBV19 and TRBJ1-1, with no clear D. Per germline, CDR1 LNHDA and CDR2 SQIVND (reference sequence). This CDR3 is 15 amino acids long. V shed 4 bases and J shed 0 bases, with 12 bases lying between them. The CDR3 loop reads CASSKSTALNTEAFF. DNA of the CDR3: TGTGCCAGTAGTAAGTCGACGGCTTTGAACACTGAAGCTTTCTTT. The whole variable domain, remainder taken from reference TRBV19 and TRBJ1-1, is DGGITQSPKYLFRKEGQNVTLSCEQNLNHDAMYWYRQDPGQGLRLIYYSQIVNDFQKGDIAEGYSVSREKKESFPLTVTSAQKNPTAFYLCASSKSTALNTEAFFGQGTRLTVV.

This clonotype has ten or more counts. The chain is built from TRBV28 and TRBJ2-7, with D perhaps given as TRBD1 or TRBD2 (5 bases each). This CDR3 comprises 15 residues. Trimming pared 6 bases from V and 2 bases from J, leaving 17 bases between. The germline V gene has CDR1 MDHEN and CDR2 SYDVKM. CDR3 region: CASRPAGTGTYEQYF. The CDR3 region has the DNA TGTGCCAGCAGGCCAGCCGGGACCGGGACCTACGAGCAGTACTTC.

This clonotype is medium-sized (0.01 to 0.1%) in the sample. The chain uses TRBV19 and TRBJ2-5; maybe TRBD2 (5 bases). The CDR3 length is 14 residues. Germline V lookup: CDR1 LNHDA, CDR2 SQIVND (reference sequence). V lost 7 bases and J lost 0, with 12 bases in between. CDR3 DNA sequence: TGTGCCAGTAACAACGACGGGGACCAAGAGACCCAGTACTTC. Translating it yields CASNNDGDQETQYF.